The sequence of this TCR beta chain was determined in a study of CD8 T cells in ankylosing spondylitis. This clonotype was observed many times. The antigen is not known. The CDR3 is 14 amino acids. In germline, CDR1 is MNHEY, CDR2 SMNVEV (reference sequence). The V end was cut by 6 bases, the J end by 5 bases, with 13 bases between. Making use of molecular barcodes, quantitative 5'-RACE generated TCR beta libraries. TCRdb ran MiXCR on the 5' RACE reads and lists one entry per CDR3 protein. The sample includes about 220,000 distinct CDR3 sequences, around 6.6% of them seen just once. Study findings and constraints: Earlier studies detected some motif variants in reactive arthritis synovial fluid and blood. The authors found the disease-linked clones to be CD8+ and relatively rare in peripheral blood. Eight highly homologous variants made up a TCR beta motif, and this motif appeared characteristic of ankylosing spondylitis blood. Disease-linked clones reportedly concentrated significantly in matched ankylosing spondylitis synovial fluid.

V usage is TRBV27 and J usage is TRBJ1-4; D call uncertain. What was sequenced was blood, either unsorted or a sorted T cell fraction (not recorded which). The clonotype was recovered from a male donor with ankylosing spondylitis. The CDR3 region is CASSRPFPNEKLFF. CDR3 coding DNA: TGTGCCAGCAGCCGGCCTTTTCCAAATGAAAAACTGTTTTTT. Full variable domain (outside the CDR3, taken from reference TRBV27 and TRBJ1-4): EAQVTQNPRYLITVTGKKLTVTCSQNMNHEYMSWYRQDPGLGLRQIYYSMNVEVTDKGDVPEGYKVSRKEKRNFPLILESPSPNQTSLYFCASSRPFPNEKLFFGSGTQLSVL.